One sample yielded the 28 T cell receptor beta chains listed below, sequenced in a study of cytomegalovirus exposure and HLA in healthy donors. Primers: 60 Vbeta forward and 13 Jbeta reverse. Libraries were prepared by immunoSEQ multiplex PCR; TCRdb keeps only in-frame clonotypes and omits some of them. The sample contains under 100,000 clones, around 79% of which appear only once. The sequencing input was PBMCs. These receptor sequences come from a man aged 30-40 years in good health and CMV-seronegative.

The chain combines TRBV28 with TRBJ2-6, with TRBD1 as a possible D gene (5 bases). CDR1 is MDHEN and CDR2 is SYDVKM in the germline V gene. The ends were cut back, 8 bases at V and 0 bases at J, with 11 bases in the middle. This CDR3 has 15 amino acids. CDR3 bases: TGTGCCAGCCGTTCCCAGGGCTCTGGGGCCAACGTCCTGACTTTC. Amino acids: CASRSQGSGANVLTF.

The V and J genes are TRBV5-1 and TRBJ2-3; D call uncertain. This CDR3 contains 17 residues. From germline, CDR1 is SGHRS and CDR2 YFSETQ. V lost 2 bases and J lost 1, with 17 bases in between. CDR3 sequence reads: CASSLLSAQTRTDTQYF. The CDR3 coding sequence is TGCGCCAGCAGCTTACTCTCAGCGCAAACCCGCACAGATACGCAGTATTTT. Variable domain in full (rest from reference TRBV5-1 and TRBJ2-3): KAGVTQTPRYLIKTRGQQVTLSCSPISGHRSVSWYQQTPGQGLQFLFEYFSETQRNKGNFPGRFSGRQFSNSRSEMNVSTLELGDSALYLCASSLLSAQTRTDTQYFGPGTRLTVL.

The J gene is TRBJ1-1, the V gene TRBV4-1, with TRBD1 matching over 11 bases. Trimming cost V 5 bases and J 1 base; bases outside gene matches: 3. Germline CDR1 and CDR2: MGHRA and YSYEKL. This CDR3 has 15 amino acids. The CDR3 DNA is TGCGCCAGCAGCTGGACAGGGGGCGGGAACACTGAAGCTTTCTTT. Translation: CASSWTGGGNTEAFF.

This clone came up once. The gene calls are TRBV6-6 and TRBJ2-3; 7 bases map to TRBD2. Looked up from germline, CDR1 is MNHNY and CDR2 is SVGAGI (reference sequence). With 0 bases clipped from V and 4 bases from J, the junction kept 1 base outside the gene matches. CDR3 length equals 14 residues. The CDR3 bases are TGTGCCAGCAGTTACTCGGGGGGGGCAGATACGCAGTATTTT. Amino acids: CASSYSGGADTQYF.

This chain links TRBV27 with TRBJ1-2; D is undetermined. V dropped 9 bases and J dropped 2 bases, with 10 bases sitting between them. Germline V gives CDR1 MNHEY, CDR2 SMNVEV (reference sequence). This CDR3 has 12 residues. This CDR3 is CASRGLNYGYTF. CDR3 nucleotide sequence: TGTGCCAGTCGAGGGCTGAACTATGGCTACACCTTC.

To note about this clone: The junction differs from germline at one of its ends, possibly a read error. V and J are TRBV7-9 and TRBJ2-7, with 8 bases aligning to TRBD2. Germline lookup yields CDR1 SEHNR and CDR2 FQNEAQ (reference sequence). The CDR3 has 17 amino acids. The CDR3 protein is CSSSSIRTGGSSYEQYF. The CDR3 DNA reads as TGTTCCAGCAGCTCAATTAGGACGGGGGGGAGCTCCTACGAGCAGTACTTC.

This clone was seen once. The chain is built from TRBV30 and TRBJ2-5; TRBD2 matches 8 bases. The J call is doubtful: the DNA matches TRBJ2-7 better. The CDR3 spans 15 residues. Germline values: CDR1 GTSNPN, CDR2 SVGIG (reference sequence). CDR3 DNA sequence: TGTGCCTGGATTAGGACCGGGACTAGCTCCTACGAGCAGTACTTC. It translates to CAWIRTGTSSYEQYF.

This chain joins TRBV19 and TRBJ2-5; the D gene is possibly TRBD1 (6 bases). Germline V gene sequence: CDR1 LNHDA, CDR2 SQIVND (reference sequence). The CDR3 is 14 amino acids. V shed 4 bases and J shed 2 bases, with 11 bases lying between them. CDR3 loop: CASSSPGQQETQYF. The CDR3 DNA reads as TGTGCCAGTAGTAGCCCCGGACAGCAAGAGACCCAGTACTTC.

CDR3 bases: TGTGCCAGCAGCTACCAGGGTGTTCCCTACGAGCAGTACTTC. The encoded protein is CASSYQGVPYEQYF. The V gene is TRBV7-9, the J gene TRBJ2-7; D possibly corresponds to TRBD1 (5 bases). This CDR3 region has 14 residues. Trimming removed 4 bases from V and 2 bases from J, with 12 bases in between. The germline gives CDR1 SEHNR, CDR2 FQNEAQ (reference sequence).

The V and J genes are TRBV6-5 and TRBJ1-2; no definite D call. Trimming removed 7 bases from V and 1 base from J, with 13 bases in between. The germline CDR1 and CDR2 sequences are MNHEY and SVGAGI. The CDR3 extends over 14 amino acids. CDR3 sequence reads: CASIGAGLNYGYTF. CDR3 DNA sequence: TGTGCCAGCATTGGAGCAGGACTTAACTATGGCTACACCTTC.

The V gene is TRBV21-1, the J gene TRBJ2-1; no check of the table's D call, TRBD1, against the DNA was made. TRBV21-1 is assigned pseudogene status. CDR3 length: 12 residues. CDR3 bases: TGTGCCAGCACCAGGGAAAGCAATGAGCAGTTCTTC. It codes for CASTRESNEQFF.

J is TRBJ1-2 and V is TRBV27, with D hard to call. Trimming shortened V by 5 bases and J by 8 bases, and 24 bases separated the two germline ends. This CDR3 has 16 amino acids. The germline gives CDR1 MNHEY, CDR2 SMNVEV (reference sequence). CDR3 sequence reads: CASSPSPDGALGGYTF. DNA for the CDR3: TGTGCCAGCAGTCCGTCCCCCGACGGTGCCCTAGGCGGCTACACCTTC.

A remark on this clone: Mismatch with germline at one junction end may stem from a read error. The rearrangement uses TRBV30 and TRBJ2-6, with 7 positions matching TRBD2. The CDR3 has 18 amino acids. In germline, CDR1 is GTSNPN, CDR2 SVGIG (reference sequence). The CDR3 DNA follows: TGTGCCTGGAGGGGGGGGGAACTGAGTTACTCTGGGGCCAACGTCCTGCCTTTC. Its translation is CAWRGGELSYSGANVLPF.

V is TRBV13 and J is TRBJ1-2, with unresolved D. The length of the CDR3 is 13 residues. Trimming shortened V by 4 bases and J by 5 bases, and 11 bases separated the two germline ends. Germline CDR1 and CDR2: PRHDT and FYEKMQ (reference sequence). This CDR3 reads CASSSQEGYGYTF. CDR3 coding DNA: TGTGCCAGCAGCTCGCAGGAGGGTTATGGCTACACCTTC.

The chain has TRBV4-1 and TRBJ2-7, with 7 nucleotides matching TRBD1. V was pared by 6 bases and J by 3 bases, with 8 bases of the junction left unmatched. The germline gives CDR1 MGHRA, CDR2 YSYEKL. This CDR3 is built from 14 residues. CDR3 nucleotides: TGCGCCAGCAGTCGCTCCGGGACAGTCTACGAGCAGTACTTC. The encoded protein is CASSRSGTVYEQYF.

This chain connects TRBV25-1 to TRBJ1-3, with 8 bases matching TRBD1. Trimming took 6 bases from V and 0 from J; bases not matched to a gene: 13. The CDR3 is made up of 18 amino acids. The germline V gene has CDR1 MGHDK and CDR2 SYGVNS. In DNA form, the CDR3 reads TGTGCCAGCAGCCGACAGATTACAGGGGGGAGCTCTGGAAACACCATATATTTT. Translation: CASSRQITGGSSGNTIYF.

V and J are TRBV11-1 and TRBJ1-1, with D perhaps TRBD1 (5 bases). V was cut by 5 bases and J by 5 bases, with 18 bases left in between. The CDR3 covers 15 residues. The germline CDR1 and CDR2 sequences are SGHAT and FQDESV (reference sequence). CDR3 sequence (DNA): TGTGCCAGCAGCCTCGAAGGGGTTCTTTGGACTGAAGCTTTCTTT. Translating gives CASSLEGVLWTEAFF.

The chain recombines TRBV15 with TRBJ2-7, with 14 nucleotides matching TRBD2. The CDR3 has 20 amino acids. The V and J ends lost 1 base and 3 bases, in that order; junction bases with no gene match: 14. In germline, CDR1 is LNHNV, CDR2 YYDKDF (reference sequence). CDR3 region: CATSRGAGTSGGPSDYEQYF. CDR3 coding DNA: TGTGCCACCAGCAGAGGAGCGGGGACTAGCGGGGGACCAAGCGACTACGAGCAGTACTTC. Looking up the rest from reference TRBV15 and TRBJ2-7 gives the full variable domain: DAMVIQNPRYQVTQFGKPVTLSCSQTLNHNVMYWYQQKSSQAPKLLFHYYDKDFNNEADTPDNFQSRRPNTSFCFLDIRSPGLGDTAMYLCATSRGAGTSGGPSDYEQYFGPGTRLTVT.

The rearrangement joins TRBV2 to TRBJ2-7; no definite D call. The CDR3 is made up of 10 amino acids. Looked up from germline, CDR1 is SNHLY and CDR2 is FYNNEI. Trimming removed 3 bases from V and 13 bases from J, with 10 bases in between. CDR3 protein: CASSDGRIYF. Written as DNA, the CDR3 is TGTGCCAGCAGTGATGGCAGAATCTACTTC. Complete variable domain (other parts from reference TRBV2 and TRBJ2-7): EPEVTQTPSHQVTQMGQEVILRCVPISNHLYFYWYRQILGQKVEFLVSFYNNEISEKSEIFDDQFSVERPDGSNFTLKIRSTKLEDSAMYFCASSDGRIYFGPGTRLTVT.

The DNA for the CDR3 is TGCGCCAGCAGCAACCGGGACTATCAAGATACGCAGTATTTT. Encoded protein: CASSNRDYQDTQYF. The rearrangement joins TRBV5-1 to TRBJ2-3, with 7 bases lining up with TRBD2. Germline CDR1 is SGHRS and CDR2 is YFSETQ. V trimming: 4 bases; J trimming: 5 bases; junction bases outside the gene matches: 7. The length of the CDR3 is 14 residues. Drawing the rest from reference TRBV5-1 and TRBJ2-3, the complete variable domain is KAGVTQTPRYLIKTRGQQVTLSCSPISGHRSVSWYQQTPGQGLQFLFEYFSETQRNKGNFPGRFSGRQFSNSRSEMNVSTLELGDSALYLCASSNRDYQDTQYFGPGTRLTVL.

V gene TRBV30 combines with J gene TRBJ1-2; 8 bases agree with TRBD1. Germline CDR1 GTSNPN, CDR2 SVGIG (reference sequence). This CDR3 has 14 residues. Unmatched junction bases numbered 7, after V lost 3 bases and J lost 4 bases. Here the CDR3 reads CAWRRQGTSYGYTF. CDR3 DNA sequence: TGTGCCTGGAGGCGACAGGGGACGAGCTATGGCTACACCTTC.

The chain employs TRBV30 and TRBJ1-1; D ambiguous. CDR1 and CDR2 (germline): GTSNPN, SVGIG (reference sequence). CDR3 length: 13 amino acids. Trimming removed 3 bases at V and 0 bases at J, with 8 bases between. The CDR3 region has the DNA TGTGCCTGGAGATTGACACTGAACACTGAAGCTTTCTTT. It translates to CAWRLTLNTEAFF.

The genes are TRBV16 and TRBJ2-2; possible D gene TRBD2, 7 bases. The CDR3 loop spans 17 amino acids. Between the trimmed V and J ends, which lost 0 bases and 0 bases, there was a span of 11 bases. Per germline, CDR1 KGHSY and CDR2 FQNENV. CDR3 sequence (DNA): TGTGCCAGCAGCCAATCGGGGGGGCGCGCGAACACCGGGGAGCTGTTTTTT. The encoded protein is CASSQSGGRANTGELFF.

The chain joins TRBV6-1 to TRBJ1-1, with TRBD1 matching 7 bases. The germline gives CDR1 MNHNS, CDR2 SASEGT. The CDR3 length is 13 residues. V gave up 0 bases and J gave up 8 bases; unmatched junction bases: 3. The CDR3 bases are TGTGCCAGCAGTGAAGCGAGGGGGCGAGAAGCTTTCTTT. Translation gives CASSEARGREAFF.

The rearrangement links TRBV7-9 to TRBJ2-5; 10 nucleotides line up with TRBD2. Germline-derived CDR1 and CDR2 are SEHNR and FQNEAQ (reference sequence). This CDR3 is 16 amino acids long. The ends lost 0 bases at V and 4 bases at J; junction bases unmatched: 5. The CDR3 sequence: CASSLASGRKGETQYF. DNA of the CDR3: TGTGCCAGCAGCTTAGCTAGCGGGAGGAAGGGAGAGACCCAGTACTTC.

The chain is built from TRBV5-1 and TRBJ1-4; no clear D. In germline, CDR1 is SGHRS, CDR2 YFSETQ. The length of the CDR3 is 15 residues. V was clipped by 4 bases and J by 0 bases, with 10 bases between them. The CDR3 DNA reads TGCGCCAGCAGCCAAGTTACGGCAACTAATGAAAAACTGTTTTTT. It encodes CASSQVTATNEKLFF.

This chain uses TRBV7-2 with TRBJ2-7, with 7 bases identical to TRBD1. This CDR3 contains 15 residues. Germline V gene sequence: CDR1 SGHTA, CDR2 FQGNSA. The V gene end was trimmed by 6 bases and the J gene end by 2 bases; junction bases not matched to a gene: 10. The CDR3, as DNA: TGTGCCAGCAGTGGTGGGTCCAGGGGGACCTACGAGCAGTACTTC. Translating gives CASSGGSRGTYEQYF.

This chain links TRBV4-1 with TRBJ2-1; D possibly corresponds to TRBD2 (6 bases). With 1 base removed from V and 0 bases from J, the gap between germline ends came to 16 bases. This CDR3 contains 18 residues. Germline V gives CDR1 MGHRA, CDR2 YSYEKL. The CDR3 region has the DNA TGCGCCAGCAGCCAAGTCTCGGCGGGGAAAGGCTCCTACAATGAGCAGTTCTTC. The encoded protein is CASSQVSAGKGSYNEQFF.